This T cell receptor (beta chain) derives from a study of control samples from healthy donors and cancer patients. Data came from immunoSEQ multiplex PCR; TCRdb stores just in-frame clones and leaves some out. The sample yields over 100,000 clones, 90% seen once. Losses at the gene ends were 4 bases for V and 6 bases for J; bases not matched to a gene: 15. From germline, CDR1 is SGHAT and CDR2 FQNNGV. The CDR3 is 18 amino acids. The TCR originated in a man in his forties or fifties in good health. The sample comprised blood. The chain recombines TRBV11-2 with TRBJ2-5; 12 nucleotides align to TRBD2. CDR3 DNA sequence: TGTGCCAGCAGCTCCCCCAATCCCCCTAGCGGGGGGGGGAAGACCCAGTACTTC. Its translation: CASSSPNPPSGGGKTQYF.